This record looks at one T cell receptor beta chain sequence and its context. Produced via immunoSEQ multiplex PCR; TCRdb's table is partial and in-frame only. Of about 150,000 clones listed, more than 90% are singletons. Germline V gene lookup returns CDR1 SGHRS and CDR2 YFSETQ. This CDR3 contains 15 residues. V lost 0 bases and J lost 3, with 13 bases in between. The data belong to a study of control samples from healthy donors and cancer patients. The chain joins TRBV5-1 to TRBJ2-7; possibly TRBD1 for D (5 bases). Sequenced material: blood. The receptor was derived from a man under 40 in good health. CDR3 in DNA: TGCGCCAGCAGCTTGGTTGGTGACAGAAACTACGAGCAGTACTTC. It yields the protein CASSLVGDRNYEQYF.